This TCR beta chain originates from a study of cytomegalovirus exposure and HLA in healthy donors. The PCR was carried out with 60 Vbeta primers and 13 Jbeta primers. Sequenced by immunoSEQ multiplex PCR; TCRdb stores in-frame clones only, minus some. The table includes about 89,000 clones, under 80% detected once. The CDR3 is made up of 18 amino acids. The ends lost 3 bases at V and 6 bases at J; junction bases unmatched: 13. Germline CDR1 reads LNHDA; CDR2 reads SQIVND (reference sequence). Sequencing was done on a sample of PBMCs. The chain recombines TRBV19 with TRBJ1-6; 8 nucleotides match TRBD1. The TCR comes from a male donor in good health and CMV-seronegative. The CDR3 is CASSIGGFDRGPNSPLHF. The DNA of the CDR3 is TGTGCCAGTAGTATTGGCGGATTTGACAGGGGACCTAATTCACCCCTCCACTTT. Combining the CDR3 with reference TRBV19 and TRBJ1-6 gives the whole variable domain DGGITQSPKYLFRKEGQNVTLSCEQNLNHDAMYWYRQDPGQGLRLIYYSQIVNDFQKGDIAEGYSVSREKKESFPLTVTSAQKNPTAFYLCASSIGGFDRGPNSPLHFGNGTRLTVT.